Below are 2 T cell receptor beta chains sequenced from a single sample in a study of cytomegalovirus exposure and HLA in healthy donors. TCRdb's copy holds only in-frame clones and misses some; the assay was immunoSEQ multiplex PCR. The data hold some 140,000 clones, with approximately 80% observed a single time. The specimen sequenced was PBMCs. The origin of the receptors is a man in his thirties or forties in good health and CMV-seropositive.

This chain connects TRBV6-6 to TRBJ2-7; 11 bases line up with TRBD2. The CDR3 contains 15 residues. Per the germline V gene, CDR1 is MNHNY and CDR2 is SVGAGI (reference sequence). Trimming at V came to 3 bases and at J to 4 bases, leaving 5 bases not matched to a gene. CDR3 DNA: TGTGCCAGCAGTTATGGGACTAGCGGAGTATACGAGCAGTACTTC. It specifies CASSYGTSGVYEQYF.

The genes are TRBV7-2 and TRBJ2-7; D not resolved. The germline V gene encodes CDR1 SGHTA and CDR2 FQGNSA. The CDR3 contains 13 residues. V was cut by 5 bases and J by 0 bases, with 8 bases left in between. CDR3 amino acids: CASSRPGSYEQYF. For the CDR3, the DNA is TGTGCCAGCAGCCGTCCGGGCTCCTACGAGCAGTACTTC.